This T cell receptor beta chain was retrieved from a study of blood T cell repertoires in COVID-19. The overall study: Researchers got acute and convalescent COVID-19 samples from the United States, Italy and Spain. PBMCs, B-cell-depleted T cells, or T cells provided the cDNA or gDNA that made up the material.

The sample holds a few counts of this clone. V shed 4 bases and J shed 1 base, with 8 bases lying between them. The CDR3 is made up of 13 amino acids. Germline CDR1 reads MNHNS; CDR2 reads SASEGT. Using immunoSEQ multiplex PCR, the repertoire was profiled, and TCRdb retains in-frame clones only, with some absent. The profile covers under 200,000 clones, with 88% appearing a single time and 5% to 6.5% taken by the ten largest. The material sequenced was peripheral blood. The genes are TRBV6-1 and TRBJ2-7; D unresolved. The sequence came from a middle-aged man with active or convalescent COVID-19. CDR3 nucleotide sequence: TGTGCCAGCAGTGTAGCCACTTCCTACGAGCAGTACTTC. Amino acid sequence: CASSVATSYEQYF.